The 21 T cell receptor beta chains reported below all come from one sample, sequenced in a study of T cell responses to AZD1222 COVID-19 vaccine. The repertoire was sequenced with immunoSEQ multiplex PCR; TCRdb's copy has only in-frame clones and lacks some. The top ten clones hold roughly 1.1% of a sample with 95,000 to 150,000 clones, roughly 91% of them seen once. The sample here was peripheral blood, taken on day 0 of AZD1222 vaccination. The receptors come from an adult in good health.

The chain joins TRBV3-1 (or the pseudogene TRBV3-2) to TRBJ1-5; D gene uncertain. The CDR3 has 14 residues. Trimming left V 1 base short and J 0 bases short, with 4 bases between. Germline CDR1 LGHDT, CDR2 YNNKEL (reference sequence). Here the CDR3 reads CASSQAGSNQPQHF. As DNA, the CDR3 is TGTGCCAGCAGCCAAGCAGGTAGCAATCAGCCCCAGCATTTT.

This chain joins TRBV6-1 and TRBJ2-7; tentatively, D is TRBD2 (7 bases). Trimming shortened V by 4 bases and J by 2 bases, and 18 bases separated the two germline ends. Germline CDR1 reads MNHNS; CDR2 reads SASEGT. The CDR3 runs 16 residues. The CDR3 DNA reads as TGTGCCAGCAGTGGCCCGGTAGGGCGGGGGCCCTACGAGCAGTACTTC. Translation: CASSGPVGRGPYEQYF.

V gene TRBV19 combines with J gene TRBJ1-6; TRBD1 matches 7 bases. The trim removed 7 bases at V and 7 bases at J, leaving 4 bases unmatched. CDR1 is LNHDA and CDR2 is SQIVND in the germline V gene (reference sequence). This CDR3 is built from 13 residues. The CDR3 sequence: CASTARGNSPLHF. CDR3 bases: TGTGCCAGTACGGCCAGGGGGAATTCACCCCTCCACTTT.

The chain couples TRBV6-2 or TRBV6-3 to TRBJ1-1, with D perhaps TRBD1 (5 bases). The CDR3 runs to 17 residues. CDR1 is MNHEY, CDR2 SVGEGT, per germline. V was trimmed by 2 bases and J by 10 bases, leaving 26 bases between them. CDR3 protein: CASSYDRIGTMGGVAFF. The CDR3 nucleotides read TGTGCCAGCAGTTACGACCGGATCGGGACCATGGGGGGGGTAGCTTTCTTT.

The rearrangement links TRBV12-5 to TRBJ2-7; 7 bases align to TRBD1. V shed 6 bases, J shed 0 bases, and the junction held 14 bases outside the gene matches. The CDR3 contains 17 residues. The germline CDR1 and CDR2 sequences are LGHNT and FRNRAP. The chain's CDR3 is CASGAFPGQKSSYEQYF. CDR3 bases: TGTGCTAGTGGCGCATTCCCGGGACAGAAGAGCTCCTACGAGCAGTACTTC.

The V gene is TRBV5-6, the J gene TRBJ2-1; D is undetermined. V was shortened by 3 bases and J by 5 bases, with 9 bases between the two germline ends. CDR1 is SGHDT, CDR2 YYEEEE, per germline. This CDR3 has 13 residues. The CDR3 sequence: CASSSRRNNEQFF. For the CDR3, the DNA is TGTGCCAGCAGCTCCCGACGGAACAATGAGCAGTTCTTC.

To note about this clone: In the same sample, other DNA sequences code for this CDR3. V and J are TRBV6-5 and TRBJ1-4; D not certain. V lost 2 bases, J lost 3 bases, and 4 bases lay in between. CDR1 and CDR2 from the germline V gene are MNHEY and SVGAGI. CDR3 length: 13 residues. The DNA of the CDR3 is TGTGCCAGCAGTTACGTGGCTAATGAAAAACTGTTTTTT. Translated: CASSYVANEKLFF.

The rearrangement joins TRBV14 to TRBJ2-7; no reliable D call. Trimming pared 7 bases from V and 3 bases from J, leaving 16 bases between. Germline V gene data show CDR1 as SGHDN and CDR2 as FVKESK. This CDR3 has 14 amino acids. DNA of the CDR3: TGTGCCAGCATCCTCCCGCGGCAGTTCTACGAGCAGTACTTC. Its protein product is CASILPRQFYEQYF.

This clone occurred a few times. The CDR3 reads CASSARNTEAFF. The CDR3 nucleotides read TGTGCCAGCAGCGCAAGAAACACTGAAGCTTTCTTT. The chain links TRBV7-6 to TRBJ1-1; D is undetermined. V lost 5 bases, J lost 2 bases, and 6 bases lay in between. CDR3 length: 12 residues. The germline V gene has CDR1 SGHVS and CDR2 FNYEAQ.

This chain links TRBV19 with TRBJ1-2, with 9 bases that match TRBD1. The V gene's germline CDR1 is LNHDA and CDR2 SQIVND (reference sequence). The CDR3 is 13 residues long. J lost 3 bases, V lost 10 bases, and 6 bases had no gene match. Written as DNA, the CDR3 is TGTGCCACCTCGGACAGGGGTTACTATGGCTACACCTTC. Translated: CATSDRGYYGYTF.

The gene calls are TRBV27 and TRBJ1-5; D unclear. Germline CDR1 MNHEY, CDR2 SMNVEV (reference sequence). This CDR3 contains 13 residues. Trimming left V 3 bases short and J 1 base short, with 4 bases between. This CDR3 is CASSLHSNQPQHF. As DNA, the CDR3 is TGTGCCAGCAGTTTGCACAGCAATCAGCCCCAGCATTTT.

The chain recombines TRBV11-2 with TRBJ1-1, with a weak D call TRBD1 (6 bases). The CDR3 is 12 residues long. Germline V gene sequence: CDR1 SGHAT, CDR2 FQNNGV. The germline V and J ends were trimmed by 9 bases and 2 bases, with 10 bases remaining between them. The CDR3 sequence: CASTGYNTEAFF. The CDR3 nucleotides are TGTGCCAGTACAGGGTACAACACTGAAGCTTTCTTT.

This clone is a singleton in its sample. The CDR3 spells CASSLSRTENTEAFF. In DNA, the CDR3 is TGTGCCAGCAGCTTATCACGGACAGAGAACACTGAAGCTTTCTTT. The V call is TRBV5-4, the J call TRBJ1-1; possibly TRBD1 for D (6 bases). V lost 2 bases to trimming and J lost 1 base, with 12 bases between them. Germline assignment: CDR1 SGHNT and CDR2 YYREEE (reference sequence). The CDR3 runs 15 residues.

This clone was observed a few times. Additional DNA sequences in this sample encode the identical CDR3. CDR3: CASSLRGIDEQYF. The CDR3 DNA reads TGTGCCAGCAGCTTAAGGGGGATCGACGAGCAGTACTTC. J is TRBJ2-7 and V is TRBV7-9, with a possible D match to TRBD1 (6 bases). This CDR3 has 13 amino acids. Per germline, CDR1 SEHNR and CDR2 FQNEAQ (reference sequence). V dropped 2 bases and J dropped 5 bases, with 10 bases sitting between them.

In its sample, this clone was seen once. The rearrangement uses TRBV6-5 and TRBJ2-7, with 9 positions matching TRBD2. The CDR3 is 14 amino acids. Germline lookup yields CDR1 MNHEY and CDR2 SVGAGI. V lost 5 bases to trimming and J lost 5 bases; unmatched junction nucleotides: 7. The CDR3 region is CASSQTSGGHEQYF. CDR3 DNA: TGTGCCAGCAGTCAGACTAGCGGTGGCCACGAGCAGTACTTC.

The chain recombines TRBV11-2 with TRBJ2-1; a weak D match, TRBD2 (7 bases). Trimming shortened V by 4 bases and J by 4 bases, and 23 bases separated the two germline ends. This CDR3 has 18 residues. Germline values: CDR1 SGHAT, CDR2 FQNNGV. The chain's CDR3 is CASSSARGEAGTYNEQFF. For the CDR3, the DNA is TGTGCCAGCAGCTCCGCGCGGGGTGAAGCGGGGACATACAATGAGCAGTTCTTC.

V gene TRBV6-5 combines with J gene TRBJ2-7, with 8 bases fitting TRBD1. From germline, CDR1 is MNHEY and CDR2 SVGAGI. The junction had 10 bases not matched to a gene; V was cut back by 4 bases and J by 2 bases. The CDR3 runs to 16 residues. The CDR3 region has the DNA TGTGCCAGCAGTTTGTATTCAGGGGGCCTAACCTACGAGCAGTACTTC. Protein sequence: CASSLYSGGLTYEQYF.

The gene calls are TRBV7-2 and TRBJ2-1; a possible D gene is TRBD1 (5 bases). V was clipped by 4 bases and J by 4 bases, with 20 bases between them. The CDR3 runs to 17 residues. CDR1 and CDR2 from the germline V gene are SGHTA and FQGNSA. This CDR3 reads CASSSRQGLLLYNEQFF. CDR3 nucleotides: TGTGCCAGCAGCTCTAGGCAGGGTCTTTTGTTGTACAATGAGCAGTTCTTC.

The CDR3 nucleotides are TGCGCCAGCAGCTTGGCCAGGGTTGGTTCACCCCTCCACTTT. Its protein product is CASSLARVGSPLHF. V and J are TRBV5-1 and TRBJ1-6, with D possibly matching TRBD1 (5 bases). The CDR3 is 14 amino acids. CDR1 and CDR2 from the germline V gene are SGHRS and YFSETQ. The ends were cut back, 0 bases at V and 9 bases at J, with 10 bases in the middle.

The V and J genes are TRBV10-1 and TRBJ2-2; TRBD2 might be the D (6 bases). The V end lost 11 bases, the J end lost 0 bases, and 10 bases lay between the germline ends. Germline V gene data show CDR1 as WNHNN and CDR2 as SYGVQD (reference sequence). The CDR3 extends over 13 amino acids. The CDR3 sequence: CASRGSNTGELFF. In DNA form, the CDR3 reads TGCGCCTCTCGGGGGTCGAACACCGGGGAGCTGTTTTTT.

This clone was seen a single time. The V call is TRBV9, the J call TRBJ2-3, with unresolved D. Germline V CDR1 and CDR2: SGDLS, YYNGEE. The CDR3 sequence is 15 residues long. Trimming pared 0 bases from V and 0 bases from J, leaving 8 bases between. CDR3 coding DNA: TGTGCCAGCAGCGTAGGAGCGAGTAGCACAGATACGCAGTATTTT. Its protein is CASSVGASSTDTQYF.